The present entry profiles one T cell receptor beta chain with its context. Its target is unknown. The second PCR ran roughly 7 to 11 cycles with a sample-barcoded 5' primer and J-beta primers. Each sample yielded at least 2.5 million CDR3-containing paired-end reads. TCRdb re-analysed the 5' RACE reads in MiXCR, keeping a single row per CDR3 protein. The sample consists of 500,000 to 550,000 distinct CDR3 sequences, nearly 25% of them appearing once. The germline CDR1 and CDR2 sequences are MDHEN and SYDVKM. The CDR3 is 16 amino acids. V was clipped by 1 base and J by 5 bases, with 17 bases between them. The data stem from a study of blood T cells in healthy people across ages. Study-level information: Template switching picked up about one barcoded beta molecule for each two T cells. Points from the study as a whole: Observed TCR beta diversity showed a strong correlation with the percentage of naive T cells as measured by flow cytometry.

Each donor gave roughly 10 milliliters of peripheral blood. These data also featured in a second study, about T cells of mothers and their children.

This clonotype was sampled from a boy between 10 and 17 years old in good health. The V and J genes are TRBV28 and TRBJ1-1; D is possibly TRBD1 (5 bases). Sequenced input: blood. The CDR3 loop is CASSLSPGRTGTEAFF. In DNA, the CDR3 is TGTGCCAGCAGTTTATCCCCGGGACGGACTGGGACTGAAGCTTTCTTT.